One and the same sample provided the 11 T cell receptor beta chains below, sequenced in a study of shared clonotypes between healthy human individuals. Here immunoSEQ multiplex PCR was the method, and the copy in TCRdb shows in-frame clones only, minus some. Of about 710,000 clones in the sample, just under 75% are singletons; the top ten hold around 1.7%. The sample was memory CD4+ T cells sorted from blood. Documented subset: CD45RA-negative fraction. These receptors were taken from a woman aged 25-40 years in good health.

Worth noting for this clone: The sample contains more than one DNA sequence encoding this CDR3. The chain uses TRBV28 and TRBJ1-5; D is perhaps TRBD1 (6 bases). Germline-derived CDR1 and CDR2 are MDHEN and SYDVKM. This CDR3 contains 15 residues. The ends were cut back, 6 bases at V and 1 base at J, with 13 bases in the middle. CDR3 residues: CASSTSGTSNQPQHF. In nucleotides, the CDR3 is TGTGCCAGCAGCACTTCGGGGACAAGCAATCAGCCCCAGCATTTT.

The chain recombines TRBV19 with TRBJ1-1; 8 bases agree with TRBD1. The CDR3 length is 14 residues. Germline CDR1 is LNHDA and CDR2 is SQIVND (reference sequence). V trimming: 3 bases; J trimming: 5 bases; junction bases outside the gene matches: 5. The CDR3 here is CASSIRTGHTEAFF. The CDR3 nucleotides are TGTGCCAGTAGTATCCGGACAGGGCATACTGAAGCTTTCTTT.

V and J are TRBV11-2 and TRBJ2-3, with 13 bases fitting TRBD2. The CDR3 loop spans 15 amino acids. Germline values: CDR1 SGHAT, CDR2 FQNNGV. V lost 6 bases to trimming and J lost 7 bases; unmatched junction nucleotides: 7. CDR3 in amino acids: CASRLTSGRQHTQYF. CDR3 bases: TGTGCCAGCAGGTTGACTAGCGGGAGGCAACATACGCAGTATTTT.

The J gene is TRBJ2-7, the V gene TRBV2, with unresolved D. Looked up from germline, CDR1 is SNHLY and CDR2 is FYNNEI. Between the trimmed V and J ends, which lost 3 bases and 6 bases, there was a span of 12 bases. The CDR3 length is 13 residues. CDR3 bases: TGTGCCAGCAGTGACGATGACATTGGCGAGCAGTACTTC. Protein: CASSDDDIGEQYF.

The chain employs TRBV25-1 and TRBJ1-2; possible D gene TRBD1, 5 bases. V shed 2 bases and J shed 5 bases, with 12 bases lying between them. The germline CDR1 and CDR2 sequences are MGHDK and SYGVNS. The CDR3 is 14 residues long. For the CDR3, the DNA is TGTGCCAGCAGTGAAAAGGGGCCGAAGTATGGCTACACCTTC. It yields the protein CASSEKGPKYGYTF.

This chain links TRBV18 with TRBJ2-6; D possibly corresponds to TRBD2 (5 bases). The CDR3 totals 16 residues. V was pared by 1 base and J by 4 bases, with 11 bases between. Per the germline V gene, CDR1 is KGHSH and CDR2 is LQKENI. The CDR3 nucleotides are TGTGCCAGCTCACCACAAGAGGGTCGAGGGGCCAACGTCCTGACTTTC. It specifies CASSPQEGRGANVLTF.

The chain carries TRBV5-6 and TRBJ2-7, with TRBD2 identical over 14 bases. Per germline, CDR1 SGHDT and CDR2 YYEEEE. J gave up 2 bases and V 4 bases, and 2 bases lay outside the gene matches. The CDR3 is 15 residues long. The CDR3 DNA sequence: TGTGCCAGCAGCGGGGGACTAGCGGGAGCCTACGAGCAGTACTTC. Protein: CASSGGLAGAYEQYF.

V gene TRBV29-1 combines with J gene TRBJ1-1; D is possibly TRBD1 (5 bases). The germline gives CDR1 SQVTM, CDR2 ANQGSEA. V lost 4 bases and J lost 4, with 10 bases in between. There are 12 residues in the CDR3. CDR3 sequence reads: CSVARGSTEAFF. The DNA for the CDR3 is TGCAGCGTTGCTCGGGGGAGCACTGAAGCTTTCTTT.

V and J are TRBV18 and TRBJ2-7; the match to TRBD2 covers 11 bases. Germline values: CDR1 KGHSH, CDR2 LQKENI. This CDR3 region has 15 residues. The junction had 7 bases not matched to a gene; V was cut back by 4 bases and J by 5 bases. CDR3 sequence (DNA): TGTGCCAGCTCACGGGGGACTAGCGGAGTGAACGAGCAGTACTTC. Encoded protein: CASSRGTSGVNEQYF.

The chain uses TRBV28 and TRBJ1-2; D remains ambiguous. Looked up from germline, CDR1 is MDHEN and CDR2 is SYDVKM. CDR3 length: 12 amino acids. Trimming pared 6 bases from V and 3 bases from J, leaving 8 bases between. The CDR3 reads CASRLGDYGYTF. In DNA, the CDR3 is TGTGCCAGCAGATTAGGCGACTATGGCTACACCTTC.

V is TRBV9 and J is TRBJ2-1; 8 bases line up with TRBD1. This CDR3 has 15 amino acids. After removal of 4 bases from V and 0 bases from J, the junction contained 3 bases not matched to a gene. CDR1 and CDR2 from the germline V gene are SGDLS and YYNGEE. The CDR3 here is CASSLDRGSYNEQFF. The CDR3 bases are TGTGCCAGCAGCCTCGACAGGGGCTCCTACAATGAGCAGTTCTTC.